Listed below are T cell receptor beta chains from one sample, sequenced in a study of T cell repertoires in cytomegalovirus infection. TCRdb processed the reads anew with MiXCR; each CDR3 protein has one entry. The sample holds roughly 990,000 distinct CDR3 sequences, around 32% seen once. These receptors have no identified antigens. The sample consisted of cultured CD8+ T cells from PBMCs, taken from culture after CMV antigen stimulation. Every receptor here comes from a human donor in good health (CMV status not recorded). Some clones in this sample may be carry-over from other donors' samples. Each CDR3 is given without its conserved first and last residue. D genes are given only for firm matches.

D | V | CDR3
TRBD1 | TRBV7-6 | ASSLLGQGGRTDTQY
TRBD1 | TRBV12-3/TRBV12-4 | ASSRATGGASGANVLT
. | TRBV6-2/TRBV6-3 | ASSPYPSHLNTEAF
. | TRBV10-3 | ATRRGTYTGNGEAF
. | TRBV4-1 | ATAPGAGGNQPQH
. | TRBV6-5 | ASSYRYGNYGYT
. | TRBV28 | ASSFRGQRSEKLF
. | TRBV2 | ASSEVGPPPF
TRBD1 | TRBV6-5 | ASSGQANYSYT
TRBD2 | TRBV9 | ASSAWTSGGAETQY
TRBD1 | TRBV5-1 | ASSLRQGVPYEQY
. | TRBV7-9 | ASSLVVTDLRETQY
. | TRBV13 | ASSLGSLGRLEQF
. | TRBV27 | ASSLGAQGAEQF
. | TRBV7-6 | ASSTTTVLGQY
TRBD1 | TRBV9 | ASSVEGGGADTQY
TRBD1 | TRBV5-1 | ASSLGQGSDMQY
. | TRBV7-9 | ASSFRQLLYGYT
. | TRBV28 | ASSFGGFSYGYT
. | TRBV28 | ASSLSKNNEQF
TRBD1 | TRBV7-9 | ASSPWTGGAEDTQY
. | TRBV20-1 | SARVQGGETQY
. | TRBV27 | ASSIQGSSTEAF
. | TRBV12-3/TRBV12-4 | ASRMGPLTEAF
TRBD2 | TRBV7-6 | ASSLELSGANTGELF
. | TRBV27 | ASSLSGRDGYT
. | TRBV6-5 | ASSYTTNQPQH
. | TRBV12-3/TRBV12-4 | ASSLGPGGGEGGETQY
TRBD1 | TRBV13 | ASSPWDRGGTGELF
TRBD2 | TRBV27 | ATTGAGGKEQY
. | TRBV11-1 | ASSLEQDVYNEQF
TRBD1 | TRBV9 | ASSVGQGESGYT
TRBD1 | TRBV6-2/TRBV6-3 | ASSTRDSSPYGYT
. | TRBV27 | ASIPEGGRTDTQY
TRBD1 | TRBV7-6 | ASSLGGGRGYT
TRBD1 | TRBV18 | ASSPGTGATNEKLF
. | TRBV12-3/TRBV12-4 | ASSFSGGDGYT
. | TRBV28 | ASSLQGAKTEAF
TRBD2 | TRBV28 | ASSATSGGLQETQY
. | TRBV7-7 | ASSLGRGYADTQY
. | TRBV7-9 | ASTPTSGGWVGELF
. | TRBV4-3 | ASSQLGGGGYT
TRBD1 | TRBV6-5 | ASSHGTGSSYEQY
. | TRBV6-1 | ASRAGTVTYEQY
. | TRBV12-3/TRBV12-4 | ASSRPLASEVGNEQF
TRBD1 | TRBV19 | ASSIELPHRDRIYNEQF
TRBD1 | TRBV19 | ASSPGTGFGQY